These 13 T cell receptor beta chains were sequenced from one sample in a study of CD8 T cells in ankylosing spondylitis. Regarding the study as a whole: A motif in TCR beta, a set of under ten highly homologous variants, appeared characteristic of ankylosing spondylitis blood.

TCRdb independently ran MiXCR on the 5' RACE reads; one entry per CDR3 protein. Among approximately 440,000 distinct CDR3 sequences, about 15% were seen once, and the ten largest hold around 0.92%. Their recognized antigens are unknown. Sequenced sample: blood, either unsorted or a sorted T cell fraction (not recorded which). Every receptor here comes from a male donor with ankylosing spondylitis.

Many counts were recorded for this clonotype. The gene calls are TRBV7-8 and TRBJ1-2, with D maybe TRBD1 (5 bases). V was clipped by 5 bases and J by 3 bases, with 10 bases between them. CDR3 length: 13 residues. Germline V gene lookup returns CDR1 SGHVS and CDR2 FQNEAQ. The CDR3 loop reads CASSIDRDYGYTF. As DNA, the CDR3 is TGTGCCAGCAGCATTGACAGAGACTATGGCTACACCTTC.

Many counts were recorded for this clonotype. V gene TRBV5-1 combines with J gene TRBJ2-3; 9 nucleotides match TRBD2. Unmatched junction bases numbered 11, after V lost 1 base and J lost 5 bases. The germline CDR1 and CDR2 sequences are SGHRS and YFSETQ. The CDR3 length is 17 residues. Written as DNA, the CDR3 is TGCGCCAGCAGCTTGTATTACGGCGGGGGGGCGAAAGATACGCAGTATTTT. This gives the protein CASSLYYGGGAKDTQYF.

The chain joins TRBV6-1 to TRBJ1-1; D may be TRBD1 (5 bases). The V and J ends lost 8 bases and 3 bases respectively, with 13 bases between them. This CDR3 is built from 13 residues. Germline CDR1 MNHNS, CDR2 SASEGT. This CDR3 reads CASFRQGDTEAFF. CDR3 DNA: TGTGCCAGCTTTCGCCAGGGCGACACTGAAGCTTTCTTT.

This clonotype was counted only a few times. The rearrangement uses TRBV20-1 and TRBJ2-7; 8 bases match TRBD2. V lost 6 bases to trimming and J lost 4 bases; unmatched junction nucleotides: 17. Germline-derived CDR1 and CDR2 are DFQATT and SNEGSKA (reference sequence). CDR3 size: 16 residues. This CDR3 reads CSADSGSRHVGYEQYF. CDR3 nucleotides: TGCAGTGCCGACAGCGGGAGCCGGCATGTGGGATACGAGCAGTACTTC.

The chain carries TRBV11-2 and TRBJ1-1; no firm D call. The CDR3 totals 16 residues. V was shortened by 0 bases and J by 3 bases, with 14 bases between the two germline ends. Germline loops: CDR1 SGHAT, CDR2 FQNNGV. CDR3 sequence: CASSLEGAKADTEAFF. As DNA, the CDR3 is TGTGCCAGCAGCTTAGAGGGTGCGAAGGCGGACACTGAAGCTTTCTTT.

The J gene is TRBJ1-6, the V gene TRBV20-1; D ambiguous. The V gene's germline CDR1 is DFQATT and CDR2 SNEGSKA (reference sequence). CDR3 length: 13 amino acids. V lost 1 base and J 6 bases, leaving 7 bases between the germline ends. The CDR3 sequence is CSARGAPNSPLHF. The CDR3, as DNA: TGCAGTGCTAGAGGGGCACCTAATTCACCCCTCCACTTT.

This clonotype has more than one count but fewer than ten. CDR3 DNA: TGTGCCATCAGTGGGGCGGGAGGTTACGAGCAGTACTTC. Protein: CAISGAGGYEQYF. The rearrangement links TRBV10-3 to TRBJ2-7, with 8 bases lining up with TRBD2. CDR1 and CDR2 from the germline V gene are ENHRY and SYGVKD. CDR3 length equals 13 residues. The V gene end was trimmed by 4 bases and the J gene end by 4 bases; junction bases not matched to a gene: 3.

The table lists this clonotype with a few counts. This sequence joins TRBV29-1 and TRBJ1-1, with no clear D. Per the germline V gene, CDR1 is SQVTM and CDR2 is ANQGSEA. This CDR3 comprises 11 residues. Trimming removed 0 bases at V and 11 bases at J, with 10 bases between. CDR3 residues: CSVEDSVVAFF. CDR3 nucleotide sequence: TGCAGCGTTGAAGATAGCGTTGTGGCTTTCTTT.

This clonotype was counted between two and nine times. The CDR3 sequence: CASSHQDPSYEQYF. CDR3 in DNA: TGCGCCAGCAGCCATCAGGATCCCAGCTACGAGCAGTACTTC. The chain uses TRBV4-1 and TRBJ2-7; D unresolved. Per germline, CDR1 MGHRA and CDR2 YSYEKL. The germline V and J ends were trimmed by 3 bases and 3 bases, with 12 bases remaining between them. The CDR3 loop spans 14 amino acids.

This clonotype has ten or more counts. The genes are TRBV12-3 or TRBV12-4 and TRBJ1-5; D gene uncertain. With 2 bases removed from V and 10 bases from J, the gap between germline ends came to 15 bases. This CDR3 is 14 amino acids long. The CDR3 sequence: CASSLSSDRKPQHF. The CDR3 coding sequence is TGTGCCAGCAGTTTATCATCTGACCGAAAACCCCAGCATTTT.

This clonotype was counted only a few times. The gene calls are TRBV20-1 and TRBJ2-7; D is possibly TRBD2 (5 bases). The germline gives CDR1 DFQATT, CDR2 SNEGSKA (reference sequence). V shed 5 bases and J shed 1 base, with 15 bases lying between them. This CDR3 spans 14 amino acids. The CDR3 DNA follows: TGCAGTGCTGCTCTGCCCCGGGGATCCTACGAGCAGTACTTC. Protein sequence: CSAALPRGSYEQYF.

This chain uses TRBV20-1 with TRBJ2-7, with 8 bases identical to TRBD1. Germline V gene data show CDR1 as DFQATT and CDR2 as SNEGSKA (reference sequence). J was trimmed by 5 bases and V by 3 bases; bases with no gene match: 9. This CDR3 is built from 14 residues. The CDR3 coding sequence is TGCAGTGCTAGCCGACAGGGGATGCAGAACGAGCAGTACTTC. Translated, it gives CSASRQGMQNEQYF.

The rearrangement links TRBV5-1 to TRBJ1-1, with 7 bases that match TRBD1. This CDR3 spans 15 amino acids. The junction had 8 bases not matched to a gene; V was cut back by 4 bases and J by 2 bases. Germline V gene sequence: CDR1 SGHRS, CDR2 YFSETQ. The CDR3 protein is CASSPQTGQNTEAFF. CDR3 nucleotide sequence: TGCGCCAGCAGCCCTCAGACAGGGCAAAACACTGAAGCTTTCTTT.